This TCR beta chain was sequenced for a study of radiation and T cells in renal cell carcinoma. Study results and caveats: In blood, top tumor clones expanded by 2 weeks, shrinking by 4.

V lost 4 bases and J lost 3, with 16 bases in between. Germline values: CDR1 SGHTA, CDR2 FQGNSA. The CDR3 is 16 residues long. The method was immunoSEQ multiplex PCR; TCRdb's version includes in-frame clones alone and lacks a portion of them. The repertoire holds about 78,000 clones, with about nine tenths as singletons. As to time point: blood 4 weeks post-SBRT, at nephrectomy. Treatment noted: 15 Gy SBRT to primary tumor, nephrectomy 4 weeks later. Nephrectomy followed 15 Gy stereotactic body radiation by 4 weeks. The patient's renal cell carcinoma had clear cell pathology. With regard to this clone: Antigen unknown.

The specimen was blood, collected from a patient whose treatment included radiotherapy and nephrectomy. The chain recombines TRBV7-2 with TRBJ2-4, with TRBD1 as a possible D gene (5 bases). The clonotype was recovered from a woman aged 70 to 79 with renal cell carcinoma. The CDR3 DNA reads TGTGCCAGCAGCTCGGACATCCAAGGCGGCAAAAACATTCAGTACTTC. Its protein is CASSSDIQGGKNIQYF.